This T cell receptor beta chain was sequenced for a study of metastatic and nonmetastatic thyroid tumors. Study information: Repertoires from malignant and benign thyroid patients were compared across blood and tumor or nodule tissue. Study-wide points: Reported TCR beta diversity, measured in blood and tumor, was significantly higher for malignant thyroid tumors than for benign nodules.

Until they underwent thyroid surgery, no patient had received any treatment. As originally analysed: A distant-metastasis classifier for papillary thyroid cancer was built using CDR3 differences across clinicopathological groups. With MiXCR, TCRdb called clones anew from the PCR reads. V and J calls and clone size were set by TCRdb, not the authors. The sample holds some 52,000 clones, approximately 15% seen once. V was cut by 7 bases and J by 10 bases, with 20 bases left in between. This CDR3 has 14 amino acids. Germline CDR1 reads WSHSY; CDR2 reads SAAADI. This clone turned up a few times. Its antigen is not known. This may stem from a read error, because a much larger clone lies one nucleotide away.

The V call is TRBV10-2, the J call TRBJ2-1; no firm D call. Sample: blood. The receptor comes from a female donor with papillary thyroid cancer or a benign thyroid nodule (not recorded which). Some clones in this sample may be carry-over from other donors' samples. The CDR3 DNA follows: TGCGCCAGCACCCCCCAGACGTTAAATCGCGAGCAGTTCTTC. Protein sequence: CASTPQTLNREQFF.